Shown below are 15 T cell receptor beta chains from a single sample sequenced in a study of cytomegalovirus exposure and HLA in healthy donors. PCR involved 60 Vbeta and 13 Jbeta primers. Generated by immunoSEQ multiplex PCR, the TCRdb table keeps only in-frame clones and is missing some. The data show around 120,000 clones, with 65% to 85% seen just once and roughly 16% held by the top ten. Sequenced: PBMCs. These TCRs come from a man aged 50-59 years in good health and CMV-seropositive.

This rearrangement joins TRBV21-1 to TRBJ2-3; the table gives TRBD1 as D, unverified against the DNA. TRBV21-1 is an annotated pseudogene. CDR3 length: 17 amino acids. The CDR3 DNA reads TGTGCCAGCAGCAAATTCAAACCGGGACAGGGCACAGATACGCAGTATTTT. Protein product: CASSKFKPGQGTDTQYF.

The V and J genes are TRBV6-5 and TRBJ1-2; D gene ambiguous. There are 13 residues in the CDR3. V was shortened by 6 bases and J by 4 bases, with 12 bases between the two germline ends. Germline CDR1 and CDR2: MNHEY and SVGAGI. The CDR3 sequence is CASRAPGIYGYTF. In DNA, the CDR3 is TGTGCCAGCAGAGCTCCGGGAATCTATGGCTACACCTTC.

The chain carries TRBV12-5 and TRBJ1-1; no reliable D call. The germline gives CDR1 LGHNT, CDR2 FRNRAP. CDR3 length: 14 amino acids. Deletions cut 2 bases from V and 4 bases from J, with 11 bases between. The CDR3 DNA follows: TGTGCTAGTGGTTTGACTGCCCCGGGCACTGAAGCTTTCTTT. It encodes CASGLTAPGTEAFF.

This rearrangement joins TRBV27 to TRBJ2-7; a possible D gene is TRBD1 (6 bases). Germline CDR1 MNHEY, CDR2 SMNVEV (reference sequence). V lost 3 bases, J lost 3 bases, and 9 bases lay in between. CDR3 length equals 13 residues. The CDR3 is CASSFSRGYEQYF. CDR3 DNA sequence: TGTGCCAGCAGTTTTTCCAGGGGCTACGAGCAGTACTTC.

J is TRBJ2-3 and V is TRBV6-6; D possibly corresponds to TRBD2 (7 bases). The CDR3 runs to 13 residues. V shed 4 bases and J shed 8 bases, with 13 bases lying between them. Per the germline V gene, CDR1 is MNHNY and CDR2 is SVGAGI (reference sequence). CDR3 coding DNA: TGTGCCAGCAGTTCCGGAGGGGGGGCTACGCAGTATTTT. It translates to CASSSGGGATQYF.

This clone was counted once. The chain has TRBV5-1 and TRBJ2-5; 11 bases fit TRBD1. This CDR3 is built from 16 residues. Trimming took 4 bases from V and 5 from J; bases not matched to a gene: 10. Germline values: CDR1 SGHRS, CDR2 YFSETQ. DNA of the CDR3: TGCGCCAGCAGCCACGGGACAGGGGGATTCGAGGAGACCCAGTACTTC. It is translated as CASSHGTGGFEETQYF.

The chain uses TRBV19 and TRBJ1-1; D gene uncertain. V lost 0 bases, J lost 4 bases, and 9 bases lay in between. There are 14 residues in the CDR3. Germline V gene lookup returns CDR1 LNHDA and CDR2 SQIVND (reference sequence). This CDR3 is CASSIEGGSTEAFF. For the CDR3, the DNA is TGTGCCAGTAGTATAGAGGGTGGGAGCACTGAAGCTTTCTTT.

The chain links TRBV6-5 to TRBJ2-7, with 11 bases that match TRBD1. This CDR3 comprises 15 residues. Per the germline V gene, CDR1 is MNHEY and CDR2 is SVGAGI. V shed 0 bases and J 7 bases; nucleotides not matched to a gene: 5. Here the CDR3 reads CASSYSAGQGGEQYF. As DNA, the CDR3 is TGTGCCAGCAGTTACTCCGCGGGACAGGGGGGTGAGCAGTACTTC.

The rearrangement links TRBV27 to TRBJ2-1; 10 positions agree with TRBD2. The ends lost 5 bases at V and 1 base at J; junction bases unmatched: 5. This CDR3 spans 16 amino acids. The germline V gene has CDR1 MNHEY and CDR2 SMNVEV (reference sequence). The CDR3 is CASSPGAGGSYNEQFF. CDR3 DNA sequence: TGTGCCAGCAGTCCAGGAGCGGGGGGGTCCTACAATGAGCAGTTCTTC.

CDR3 sequence reads: CASSLLAGGLGDTQYF. CDR3 bases: TGTGCCAGCAGCTTACTAGCGGGGGGGCTGGGAGATACGCAGTATTTT. V usage is TRBV5-5 and J usage is TRBJ2-3; 13 bases line up with TRBD2. With V trimmed by 2 bases and J by 5 bases, 5 bases remained unmatched. CDR1 is SGHKS and CDR2 is YYEKEE in the germline V gene (reference sequence). This CDR3 has 16 amino acids.

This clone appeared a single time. The CDR3 region has the DNA TGTGCCAGCAGCTTAGGGCAGATCAATCAGCCCCAGCATTTT. Its protein product is CASSLGQINQPQHF. V is TRBV7-6 and J is TRBJ1-5; D unresolved. Trimming took 1 base from V and 3 from J, leaving 7 bases between them. Germline CDR1 is SGHVS and CDR2 is FNYEAQ. The CDR3 contains 14 residues.

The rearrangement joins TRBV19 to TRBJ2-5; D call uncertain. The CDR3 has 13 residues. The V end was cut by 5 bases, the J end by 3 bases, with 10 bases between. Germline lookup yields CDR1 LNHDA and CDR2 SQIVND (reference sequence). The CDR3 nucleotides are TGTGCCAGTAGTTCCCGCAGTAAAGAGACCCAGTACTTC. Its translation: CASSSRSKETQYF. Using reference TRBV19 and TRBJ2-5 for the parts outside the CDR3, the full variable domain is DGGITQSPKYLFRKEGQNVTLSCEQNLNHDAMYWYRQDPGQGLRLIYYSQIVNDFQKGDIAEGYSVSREKKESFPLTVTSAQKNPTAFYLCASSSRSKETQYFGPGTRLLVL.

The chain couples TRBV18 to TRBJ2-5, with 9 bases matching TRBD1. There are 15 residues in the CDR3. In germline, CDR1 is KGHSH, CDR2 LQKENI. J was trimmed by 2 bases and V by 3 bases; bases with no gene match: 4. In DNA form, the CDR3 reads TGTGCCAGCTCACCTACTGACAGGGGGCAAGAGACCCAGTACTTC. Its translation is CASSPTDRGQETQYF.

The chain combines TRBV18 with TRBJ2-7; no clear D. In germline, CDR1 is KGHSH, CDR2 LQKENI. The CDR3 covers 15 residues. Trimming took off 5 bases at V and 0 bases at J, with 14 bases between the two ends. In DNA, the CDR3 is TGTGCCAGCTCAACCCAAACACAGCACTCCTACGAGCAGTACTTC. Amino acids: CASSTQTQHSYEQYF.

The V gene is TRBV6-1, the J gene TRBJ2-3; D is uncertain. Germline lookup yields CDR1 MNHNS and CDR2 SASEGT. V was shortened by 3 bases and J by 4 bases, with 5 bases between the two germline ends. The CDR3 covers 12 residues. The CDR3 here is CASSERADTQYF. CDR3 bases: TGTGCCAGCAGTGAGCGAGCAGATACGCAGTATTTT.